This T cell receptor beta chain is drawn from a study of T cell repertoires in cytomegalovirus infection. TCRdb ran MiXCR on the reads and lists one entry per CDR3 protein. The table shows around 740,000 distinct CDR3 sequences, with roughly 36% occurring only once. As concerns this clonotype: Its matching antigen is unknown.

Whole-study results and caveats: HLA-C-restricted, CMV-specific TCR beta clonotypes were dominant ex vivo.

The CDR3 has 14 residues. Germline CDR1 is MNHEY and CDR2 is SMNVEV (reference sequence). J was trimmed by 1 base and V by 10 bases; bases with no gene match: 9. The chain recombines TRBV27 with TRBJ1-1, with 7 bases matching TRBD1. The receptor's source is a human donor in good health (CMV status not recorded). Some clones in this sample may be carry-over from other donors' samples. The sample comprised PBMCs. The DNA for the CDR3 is TGTGCCACCAAACCTGGACAGGAGAACACTGAAGCTTTCTTT. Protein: CATKPGQENTEAFF.